This T cell receptor (beta chain) came from a study of CD8 T cells in ankylosing spondylitis. MiXCR, run by TCRdb on the 5' RACE reads, gives a single entry per CDR3 protein. The sample lists 210,000 or so distinct CDR3 sequences; around 25% were seen once. This clonotype has a handful of counts. Looked up from germline, CDR1 is SGDLS and CDR2 is YYNGEE. The CDR3 runs 15 residues. V dropped 1 base and J dropped 4; count of bases not matched to a gene: 3. The TCR originated in a male donor with ankylosing spondylitis or in good health (not recorded which). The sequencing input was blood, either unsorted or a sorted T cell fraction (not recorded which). V is TRBV9 and J is TRBJ2-5; the match to TRBD2 covers 11 bases. The CDR3 is CASSVTSGSGETQYF. CDR3 nucleotide sequence: TGTGCCAGCAGCGTAACTAGCGGGAGTGGAGAGACCCAGTACTTC.